This T cell receptor beta chain was captured in a study of cytomegalovirus exposure and HLA in healthy donors. Study-level results: Overall, around 150 TCR beta chains were annotated as cytomegalovirus-associated.

CDR1 MDHEN and CDR2 SYDVKM come from the germline V gene. Trimming took off 10 bases at V and 6 bases at J, with 13 bases between the two ends. The CDR3 loop spans 12 amino acids. It was with 60 Vbeta and 13 Jbeta primers that the PCR ran. Generated by immunoSEQ multiplex PCR, the TCRdb table keeps only in-frame clones and is missing some. The repertoire has approximately 72,000 clones, about 78% of them found once; the top ten carry 4.5% to 7%. Unrecorded immune exposure was likely among donors, who were nominally healthy when sampled. Remarks on this clone: The target antigen is unknown.

The chain links TRBV28 to TRBJ1-5; D is perhaps TRBD1 (6 bases). Source material: PBMCs. This receptor was taken from a male donor in good health and CMV-seropositive. The CDR3 loop reads CAINRVSQPQHF. DNA for the CDR3: TGTGCCATCAACAGGGTTAGTCAGCCCCAGCATTTT.